This T cell receptor (beta chain) originates from a study of blood T cell repertoires in COVID-19. Assay used: immunoSEQ multiplex PCR; TCRdb lists only in-frame clones, some missing. Found here are some 180,000 clones, roughly 79% of them singletons; the top ten hold around 10%. CDR3 length: 14 residues. With 3 bases removed from V and 0 bases from J, the gap between germline ends came to 8 bases. In germline, CDR1 is KGHSH, CDR2 LQKENI. In regard to this clone: Other DNA sequences in the sample encode the same CDR3.

The sequence was obtained from a woman in her 40s with COVID-19, enrolled during active disease. V is TRBV18 and J is TRBJ1-1; D not certain. Sequenced input: peripheral blood. This CDR3 is CASSPAGMNTEAFF. DNA for the CDR3: TGTGCCAGCTCACCCGCGGGGATGAACACTGAAGCTTTCTTT.